What follows are 14 T cell receptor beta chains derived from one specimen sequenced in a study of T-cell reconstitution after alpha-beta-depleted transplantation in children (TCRdb year 2016). Taken with the paper, the label for treatment or condition translates to: allogeneic hematopoietic cell transplantation with graft depleted of TCRalphabeta T cells and CD19 B cells. Receptor libraries were prepared by PCR. For sequencing, an Illumina HiSeq 2500 was employed. Molecular barcoding was employed in the preparation of TCR libraries, with unique molecular identifiers being used to normalize TCRbeta repertoire quantification. TCRdb applied fastp at Q25 and MiXCR to the public reads, then kept only in-frame beta chains. Identical CDR3 proteins give one entry, which carries the most common genes and DNA. This sample lists about 540,000 distinct CDR3 sequences; 25% to 30% were detected once. About 35% of the sample belongs to the ten largest clones.

Sequencing used PBMCs, obtained before TCRalphabeta/CD19-depleted stem cell transplant. The source is a boy in the first two years of life with Wiskott-Aldrich syndrome, due to receive a stem cell transplant.

The chain links TRBV27 to TRBJ2-5; tentative D call: TRBD2 (6 bases). The CDR3 has 16 amino acids. The germline CDR1 and CDR2 sequences are MNHEY and SMNVEV (reference sequence). The V and J ends lost 5 bases and 1 base respectively, with 17 bases between them. The CDR3 region has the DNA TGTGCCAGCAGTCCCAACCCCACTAGCAGCCAAGAGACCCAGTACTTC. Translating it yields CASSPNPTSSQETQYF.

This chain joins TRBV20-1 and TRBJ2-1, with 9 bases that match TRBD2. Germline V gene lookup returns CDR1 DFQATT and CDR2 SNEGSKA (reference sequence). CDR3 length equals 14 residues. The junction had 10 bases not matched to a gene; V was cut back by 6 bases and J by 7 bases. As DNA, the CDR3 is TGCAGTGCAGCATCCGGGACTAGCCTGAATGAGCAGTTCTTC. Translated: CSAASGTSLNEQFF.

This clonotype showed up just a few times. This sequence joins TRBV5-1 and TRBJ2-7; D assignment may be TRBD1 or TRBD2 (6 bases each). The CDR3 has 15 residues. Germline CDR1 is SGHRS and CDR2 is YFSETQ. V lost 0 bases and J 2 bases, leaving 12 bases between the germline ends. The CDR3 spells CASSLDWRGAYEQYF. In DNA, the CDR3 is TGCGCCAGCAGCTTGGATTGGAGGGGGGCCTACGAGCAGTACTTC.

This chain connects TRBV7-8 to TRBJ2-5; the match to TRBD2 covers 10 bases. CDR1 is SGHVS and CDR2 is FQNEAQ in the germline V gene. V was pared by 0 bases and J by 1 base, with 5 bases of the junction left unmatched. CDR3 length: 17 residues. The CDR3 DNA reads TGTGCCAGCAGCTTAGCCCCAGCGGGAGGGTTCCAAGAGACCCAGTACTTC. Translated: CASSLAPAGGFQETQYF.

The J gene is TRBJ2-1, the V gene TRBV30, with 9 bases identical to TRBD2. Losses at the gene ends were 3 bases for V and 5 bases for J; bases not matched to a gene: 8. The CDR3 length is 15 residues. Per the germline V gene, CDR1 is GTSNPN and CDR2 is SVGIG (reference sequence). The CDR3 reads CAWSALAGKNNEQFF. As DNA, the CDR3 is TGTGCCTGGAGCGCTCTAGCGGGAAAAAACAATGAGCAGTTCTTC.

The chain uses TRBV20-1 and TRBJ2-7; TRBD2 might be the D (6 bases). Trimming pared 2 bases from V and 7 bases from J, leaving 12 bases between. The CDR3 has 12 residues. CDR1 is DFQATT and CDR2 is SNEGSKA in the germline V gene (reference sequence). The CDR3 spells CSARPFRGEQYF. In DNA form, the CDR3 reads TGCAGTGCTAGACCCTTCCGGGGGGAGCAGTACTTC.

The chain employs TRBV30 and TRBJ2-7, with D possibly being TRBD1 or TRBD2 (5 bases each). CDR1 is GTSNPN and CDR2 is SVGIG in the germline V gene (reference sequence). CDR3 size: 13 residues. Trimming cost V 8 bases and J 3 bases, with 17 bases left between them. CDR3 nucleotide sequence: TGTGCCCGGTCGGGACGGCGTGGCTACGAGCAGTACTTC. Translated: CARSGRRGYEQYF.

The rearrangement links TRBV24-1 to TRBJ1-1; 7 bases agree with TRBD1. The CDR3 has 13 residues. Unmatched junction bases numbered 4, after V lost 6 bases and J lost 4 bases. Germline V gene lookup returns CDR1 KGHDR and CDR2 SFDVKD. CDR3 coding DNA: TGTGCCACCAGTTTCGCAGGGGGCACTGAAGCTTTCTTT. Its protein product is CATSFAGGTEAFF.

In this sample, this clonotype turned up a few times. The chain carries TRBV6-5 and TRBJ2-1, with TRBD2 matching 8 bases. The CDR3 runs 17 residues. CDR1 MNHEY and CDR2 SVGAGI come from the germline V gene. The V and J ends lost 2 bases and 4 bases, in that order; junction bases with no gene match: 10. The DNA for the CDR3 is TGTGCCAGCAGTTACCCGGGGGGGACGGTGGGATACAATGAGCAGTTCTTC. Protein sequence: CASSYPGGTVGYNEQFF.

The chain links TRBV7-8 to TRBJ2-7; D unresolved. Trimming removed 5 bases at V and 5 bases at J, with 10 bases between. Germline assignment: CDR1 SGHVS and CDR2 FQNEAQ. The CDR3 has 12 amino acids. In DNA, the CDR3 is TGTGCCAGCAGCCCCGGGTTGGACGAGCAGTACTTC. Amino acid sequence: CASSPGLDEQYF.

This clonotype was counted a few times. The J gene is TRBJ2-7, the V gene TRBV5-1, with TRBD1 as a possible D gene (5 bases). With 5 bases removed from V and 7 bases from J, the gap between germline ends came to 13 bases. In germline, CDR1 is SGHRS, CDR2 YFSETQ. The CDR3 is 12 amino acids. CDR3 sequence: CASRSQGWEQYF. DNA for the CDR3: TGCGCCAGCAGGTCTCAGGGCTGGGAGCAGTACTTC.

The chain carries TRBV29-1 and TRBJ2-3, with TRBD2 as a possible D gene (5 bases). Germline lookup yields CDR1 SQVTM and CDR2 ANQGSEA. The V end lost 7 bases, the J end lost 3 bases, and 11 bases lay between the germline ends. The CDR3 is 12 amino acids. CDR3 residues: CSAGRSTDTQYF. CDR3 coding DNA: TGCAGCGCGGGAAGATCGACAGATACGCAGTATTTT.

This sequence joins TRBV30 and TRBJ2-1; 7 bases are shared with TRBD2. Looked up from germline, CDR1 is GTSNPN and CDR2 is SVGIG (reference sequence). J lost 0 bases, V lost 5 bases, and 10 bases had no gene match. This CDR3 has 16 residues. This CDR3 is CAWVPGVAGSYNEQFF. Here the CDR3 DNA reads TGTGCCTGGGTACCCGGAGTAGCGGGCTCCTACAATGAGCAGTTCTTC.

This chain connects TRBV5-5 to TRBJ2-5; D is unresolved. Trimming cost V 1 base and J 0 bases, with 7 bases left between them. This CDR3 has 14 amino acids. Per germline, CDR1 SGHKS and CDR2 YYEKEE (reference sequence). The CDR3 protein is CASSLYTYQETQYF. The CDR3, as DNA: TGTGCCAGCAGCTTGTATACGTACCAAGAGACCCAGTACTTC. Full variable domain (rest looked up from reference TRBV5-5 and TRBJ2-5): DAGVTQSPTHLIKTRGQQVTLRCSPISGHKSVSWYQQVLGQGPQFIFQYYEKEERGRGNFPDRFSARQFPNYSSELNVNALLLGDSALYLCASSLYTYQETQYFGPGTRLLVL.